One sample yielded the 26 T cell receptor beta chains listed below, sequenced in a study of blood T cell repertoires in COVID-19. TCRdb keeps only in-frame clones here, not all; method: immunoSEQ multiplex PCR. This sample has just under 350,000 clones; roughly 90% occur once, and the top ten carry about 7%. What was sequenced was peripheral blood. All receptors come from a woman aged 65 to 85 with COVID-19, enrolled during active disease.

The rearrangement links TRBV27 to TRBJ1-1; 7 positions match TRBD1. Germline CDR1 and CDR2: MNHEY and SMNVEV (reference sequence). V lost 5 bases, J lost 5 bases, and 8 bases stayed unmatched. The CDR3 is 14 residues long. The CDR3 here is CASSLRQGATEAFF. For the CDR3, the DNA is TGTGCCAGCAGTCTAAGACAGGGAGCGACTGAAGCTTTCTTT.

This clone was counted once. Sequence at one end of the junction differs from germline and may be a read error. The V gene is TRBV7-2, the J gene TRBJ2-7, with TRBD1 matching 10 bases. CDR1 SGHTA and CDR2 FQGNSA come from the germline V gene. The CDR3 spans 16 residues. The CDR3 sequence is CASSRGTGDLAYDQYF. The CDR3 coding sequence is TGTGCCAGCAGCCGCGGGACAGGGGACCTTGCCTACGACCAGTACTTC. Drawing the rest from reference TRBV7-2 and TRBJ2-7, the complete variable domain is GAGVSQSPSNKVTEKGKDVELRCDPISGHTALYWYRQSLGQGLEFLIYFQGNSAPDKSGLPSDRFSAERTGGSVSTLTIQRTQQEDSAVYLCASSRGTGDLAYDQYFGPGTRLTVT.

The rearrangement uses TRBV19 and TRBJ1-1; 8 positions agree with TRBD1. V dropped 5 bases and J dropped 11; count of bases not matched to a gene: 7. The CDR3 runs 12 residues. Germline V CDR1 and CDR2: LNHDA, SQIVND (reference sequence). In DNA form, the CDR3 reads TGTGCCAGTAGTTTTTCAGGGGGCGCGGCTTTCTTT. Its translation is CASSFSGGAAFF.

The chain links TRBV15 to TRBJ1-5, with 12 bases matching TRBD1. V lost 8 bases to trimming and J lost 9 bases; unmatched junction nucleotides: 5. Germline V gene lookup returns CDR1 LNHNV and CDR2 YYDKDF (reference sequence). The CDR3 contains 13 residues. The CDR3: CATGGQGARPQHF. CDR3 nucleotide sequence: TGTGCCACCGGGGGACAGGGGGCTCGGCCCCAGCATTTT.

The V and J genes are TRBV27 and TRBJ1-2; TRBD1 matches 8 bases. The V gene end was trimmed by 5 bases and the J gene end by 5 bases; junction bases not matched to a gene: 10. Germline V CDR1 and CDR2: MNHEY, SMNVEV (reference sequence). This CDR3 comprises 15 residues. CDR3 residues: CASSPKYGQGYGYTF. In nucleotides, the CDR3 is TGTGCCAGCAGTCCGAAATACGGACAGGGTTATGGCTACACCTTC.

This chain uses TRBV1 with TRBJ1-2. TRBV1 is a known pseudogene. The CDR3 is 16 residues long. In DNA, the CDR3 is TGCACCAGCAGCCAAGGGGGGGGTCCCCAGATCTATGGCTACACCTTC. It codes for CTSSQGGGPQIYGYTF.

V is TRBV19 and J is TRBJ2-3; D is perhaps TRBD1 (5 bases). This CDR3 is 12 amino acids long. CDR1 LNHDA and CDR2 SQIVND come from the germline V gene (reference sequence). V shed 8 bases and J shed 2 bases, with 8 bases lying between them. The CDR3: CASQGATDTQYF. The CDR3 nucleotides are TGTGCCAGTCAAGGGGCCACAGATACGCAGTATTTT.

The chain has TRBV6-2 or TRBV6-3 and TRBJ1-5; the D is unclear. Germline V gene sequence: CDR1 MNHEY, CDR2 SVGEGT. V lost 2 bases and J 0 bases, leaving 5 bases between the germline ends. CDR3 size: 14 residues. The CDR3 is CASSYTNSNQPQHF. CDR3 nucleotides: TGTGCCAGCAGTTACACTAATAGCAATCAGCCCCAGCATTTT.

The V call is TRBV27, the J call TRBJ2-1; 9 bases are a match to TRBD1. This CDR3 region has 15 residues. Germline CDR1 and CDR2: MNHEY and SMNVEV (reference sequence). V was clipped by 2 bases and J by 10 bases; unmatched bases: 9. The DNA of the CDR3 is TGTGCCAGCAGTTTACTCGGGACAGGGTTGGTGGAGCAGTTCTTC. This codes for CASSLLGTGLVEQFF.

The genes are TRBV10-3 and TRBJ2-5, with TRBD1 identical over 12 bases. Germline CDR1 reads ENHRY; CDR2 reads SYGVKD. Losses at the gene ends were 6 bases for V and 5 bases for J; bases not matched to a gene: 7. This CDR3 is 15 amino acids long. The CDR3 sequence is CAIRAGTGGAETQYF. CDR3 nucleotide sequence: TGTGCCATCAGAGCCGGGACAGGGGGCGCGGAGACCCAGTACTTC.

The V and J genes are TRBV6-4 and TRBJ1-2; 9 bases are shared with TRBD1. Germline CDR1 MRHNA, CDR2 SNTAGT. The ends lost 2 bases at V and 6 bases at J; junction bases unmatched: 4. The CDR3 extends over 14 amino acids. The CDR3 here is CASSDPRTGDGYTF. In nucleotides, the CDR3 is TGTGCCAGCAGTGACCCCCGGACAGGGGATGGCTACACCTTC.

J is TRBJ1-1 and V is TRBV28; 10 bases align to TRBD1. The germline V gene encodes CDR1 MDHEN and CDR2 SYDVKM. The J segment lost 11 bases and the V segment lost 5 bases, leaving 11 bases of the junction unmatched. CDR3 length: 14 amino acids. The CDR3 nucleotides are TGTGCCAGCAGTCTCGACAGGGGGCCCCGACGTGCTTTCTTT. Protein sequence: CASSLDRGPRRAFF.

The CDR3 nucleotides read TGTGCCAGCAGCTTGGGGAGGCGGGACGCAGTCACCGGGGAGCTGTTTTTT. It translates to CASSLGRRDAVTGELFF. V usage is TRBV7-2 and J usage is TRBJ2-2; D possibly corresponds to TRBD2 (6 bases). Germline V CDR1 and CDR2: SGHTA, FQGNSA. V was trimmed by 3 bases and J by 4 bases, leaving 18 bases between them. The CDR3 runs 17 residues.

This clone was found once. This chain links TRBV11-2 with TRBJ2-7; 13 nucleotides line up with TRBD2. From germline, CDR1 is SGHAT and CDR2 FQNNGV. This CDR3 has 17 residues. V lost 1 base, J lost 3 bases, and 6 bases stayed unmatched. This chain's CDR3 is CASSLVGTSGAIYEQYF. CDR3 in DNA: TGTGCCAGCAGCTTAGTCGGGACTAGCGGGGCAATCTACGAGCAGTACTTC.

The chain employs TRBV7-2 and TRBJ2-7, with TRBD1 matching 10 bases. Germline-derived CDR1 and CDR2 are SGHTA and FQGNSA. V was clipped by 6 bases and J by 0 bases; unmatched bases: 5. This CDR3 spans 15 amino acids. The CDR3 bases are TGTGCCAGCAGTTTGGGACAGGGGATCTCCTACGAGCAGTACTTC. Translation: CASSLGQGISYEQYF.

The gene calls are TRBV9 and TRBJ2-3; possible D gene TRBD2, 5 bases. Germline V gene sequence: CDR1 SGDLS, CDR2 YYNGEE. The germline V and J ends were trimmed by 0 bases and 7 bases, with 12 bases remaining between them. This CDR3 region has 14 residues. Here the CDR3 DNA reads TGTGCCAGCAGCGTAGAAGGACTGGCCTATACGCAGTATTTT. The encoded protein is CASSVEGLAYTQYF.

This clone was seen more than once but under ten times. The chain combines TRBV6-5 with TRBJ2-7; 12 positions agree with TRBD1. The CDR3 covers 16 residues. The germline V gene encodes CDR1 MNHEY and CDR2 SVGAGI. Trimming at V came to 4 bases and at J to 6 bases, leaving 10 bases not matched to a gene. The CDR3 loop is CASSSASGTGGIEQYF. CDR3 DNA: TGTGCCAGCAGTTCAGCCTCCGGGACAGGGGGCATCGAGCAGTACTTC.

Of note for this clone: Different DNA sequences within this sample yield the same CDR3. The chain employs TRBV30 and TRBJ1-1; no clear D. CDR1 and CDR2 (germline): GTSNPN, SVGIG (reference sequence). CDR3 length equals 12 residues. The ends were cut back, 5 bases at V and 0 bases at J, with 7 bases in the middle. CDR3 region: CAWGRVNTEAFF. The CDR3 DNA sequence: TGTGCCTGGGGACGGGTGAACACTGAAGCTTTCTTT.

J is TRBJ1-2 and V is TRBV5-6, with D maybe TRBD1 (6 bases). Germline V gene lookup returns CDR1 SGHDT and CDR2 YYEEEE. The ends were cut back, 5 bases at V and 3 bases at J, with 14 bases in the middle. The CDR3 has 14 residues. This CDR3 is CASSSGQLYYGYTF. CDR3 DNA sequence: TGTGCCAGCAGTAGTGGACAGCTCTACTATGGCTACACCTTC.

The CDR3 DNA is TGTGCCAGCAGCCCCTCAGGAGGGGCGCTCCAAGAGACCCAGTACTTC. It codes for CASSPSGGALQETQYF. The chain links TRBV7-9 to TRBJ2-5, with D possibly TRBD2 on 6 matching bases. Germline V gene data show CDR1 as SEHNR and CDR2 as FQNEAQ (reference sequence). The CDR3 has 16 amino acids. Trimming cost V 5 bases and J 1 base, with 17 bases left between them. The whole variable domain, remainder taken from reference TRBV7-9 and TRBJ2-5, is DTGVSQNPRHKITKRGQNVTFRCDPISEHNRLYWYRQTLGQGPEFLTYFQNEAQLEKSRLLSDRFSAERPKGSFSTLEIQRTEQGDSAMYLCASSPSGGALQETQYFGPGTRLLVL.

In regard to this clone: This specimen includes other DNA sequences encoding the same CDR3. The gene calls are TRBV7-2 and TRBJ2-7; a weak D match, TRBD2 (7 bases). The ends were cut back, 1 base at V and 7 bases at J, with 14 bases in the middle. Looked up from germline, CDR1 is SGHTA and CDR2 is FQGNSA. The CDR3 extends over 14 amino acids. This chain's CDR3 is CASSLGGGANEQYF. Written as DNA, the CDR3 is TGTGCCAGCAGCTTAGGTGGGGGGGCCAATGAGCAGTACTTC.

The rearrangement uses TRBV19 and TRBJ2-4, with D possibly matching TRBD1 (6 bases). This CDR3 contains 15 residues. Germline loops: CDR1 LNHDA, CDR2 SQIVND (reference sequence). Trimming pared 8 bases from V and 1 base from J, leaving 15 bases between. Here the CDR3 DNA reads TGTGCCAGTTGGGATGGGGGCATGGCCAAAAACATTCAGTACTTC. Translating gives CASWDGGMAKNIQYF. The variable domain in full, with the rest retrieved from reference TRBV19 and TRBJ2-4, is DGGITQSPKYLFRKEGQNVTLSCEQNLNHDAMYWYRQDPGQGLRLIYYSQIVNDFQKGDIAEGYSVSREKKESFPLTVTSAQKNPTAFYLCASWDGGMAKNIQYFGAGTRLSVL.

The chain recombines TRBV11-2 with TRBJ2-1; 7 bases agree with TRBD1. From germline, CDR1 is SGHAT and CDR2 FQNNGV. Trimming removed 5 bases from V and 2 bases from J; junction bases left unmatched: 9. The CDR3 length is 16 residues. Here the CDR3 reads CASSKSTGITYNEQFF. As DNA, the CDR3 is TGTGCCAGCAGCAAATCGACAGGGATCACCTACAATGAGCAGTTCTTC.

CDR3 nucleotide sequence: TGTGCCAGCAGGACAGGTGGAAACACTAATGAAAAACTGTTTTTT. This codes for CASRTGGNTNEKLFF. This sequence joins TRBV2 and TRBJ1-4; D perhaps matches TRBD1 (6 bases). In germline, CDR1 is SNHLY, CDR2 FYNNEI. This CDR3 has 15 amino acids. The germline V and J ends were trimmed by 6 bases and 2 bases, with 13 bases remaining between them.

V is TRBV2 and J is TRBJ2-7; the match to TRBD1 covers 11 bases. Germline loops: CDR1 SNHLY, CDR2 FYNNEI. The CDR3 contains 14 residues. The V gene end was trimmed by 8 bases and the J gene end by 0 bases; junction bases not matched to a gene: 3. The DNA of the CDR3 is TGTGCCAGCCTGGGACAGGGGGTCTCCTACGAGCAGTACTTC. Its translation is CASLGQGVSYEQYF.

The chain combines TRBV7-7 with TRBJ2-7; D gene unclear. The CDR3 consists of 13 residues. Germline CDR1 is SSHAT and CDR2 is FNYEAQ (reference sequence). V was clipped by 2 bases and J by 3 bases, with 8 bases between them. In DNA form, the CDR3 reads TGTGCCAGCAGCTTAAACACCAACTACGAGCAGTACTTC. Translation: CASSLNTNYEQYF.